The 30 T cell receptor beta chains presented below share a single source sample, sequenced in a study of vaccination and CD4 T cells after COVID-19. No antigen is known for these receptors. The assay that was used to sequence DNA from cultured CD4+ T cells was the Oncomine TCR Beta short-read assay. TCRdb reanalysed the PCR reads using MiXCR and keeps one entry per CDR3 protein. The table shows tens of thousands of distinct CDR3 sequences, with roughly 44% occurring only once. Sample time point: late sampling 161 to 241 days after vaccination in a few convalescent patients. Treatment given: approximately 10-day PBMC culture with coronavirus spike peptide pools or control peptides (ViraFEST assay). This specimen was CD4+ T cells from blood, cultured in vitro, taken about 7 months after SARS-CoV-2 vaccination. The receptor set was obtained from a human donor who had recovered from COVID-19.

This clonotype showed up just a few times. The rearrangement joins TRBV6-1 to TRBJ1-5; D is unclear. The length of the CDR3 is 16 residues. V dropped 3 bases and J dropped 3 bases, with 15 bases sitting between them. CDR1 and CDR2 (germline): MNHNS, SASEGT. CDR3 amino acids: CASSDDPYRINQPQHF. CDR3 bases: TGTGCCAGCAGTGACGATCCGTATCGGATCAATCAGCCCCAGCATTTT.

The genes are TRBV20-1 and TRBJ2-3; D could derive from TRBD1 or TRBD2 (5 bases each). CDR1 is DFQATT, CDR2 SNEGSKA, per germline (reference sequence). The CDR3 totals 14 residues. The V end was cut by 3 bases, the J end by 2 bases, with 12 bases between. CDR3 sequence (DNA): TGCAGTGCTAGGAGGGGTTTGGACACAGATACGCAGTATTTT. Protein sequence: CSARRGLDTDTQYF.

The chain carries TRBV28 and TRBJ2-5, with no clear D. The CDR3 has 16 residues. V was trimmed by 4 bases and J by 4 bases, leaving 19 bases between them. Germline V gene lookup returns CDR1 MDHEN and CDR2 SYDVKM. In DNA form, the CDR3 reads TGTGCCAGCAGTTCAAGGAGAACCTCCCCGCTAGAGACCCAGTACTTC. This encodes CASSSRRTSPLETQYF.

This chain joins TRBV20-1 and TRBJ2-7, with D perhaps given as TRBD1 or TRBD2 (6 bases each). This CDR3 contains 15 residues. The germline gives CDR1 DFQATT, CDR2 SNEGSKA (reference sequence). V lost 6 bases and J lost 1, with 19 bases in between. CDR3 sequence reads: CSAFGGSATSYEQYF. CDR3 DNA: TGCAGTGCCTTCGGGGGCAGCGCGACTTCCTACGAGCAGTACTTC.

This clonotype was counted between two and nine times. V gene TRBV6-1 combines with J gene TRBJ2-7; no clear D gene. Trimming pared 2 bases from V and 6 bases from J, leaving 5 bases between. This CDR3 is 11 amino acids long. Germline CDR1 is MNHNS and CDR2 is SASEGT. The CDR3 DNA is TGTGCCAGCAGTGAATTCTCCGAGCAGTACTTC. Its translation: CASSEFSEQYF.

The rearrangement uses TRBV6-1 and TRBJ2-7; TRBD1 agrees at 11 bases. Germline V lookup: CDR1 MNHNS, CDR2 SASEGT. This CDR3 contains 15 residues. V lost 6 bases to trimming and J lost 6 bases; unmatched junction nucleotides: 10. CDR3 sequence: CASRNGQGAFGEQYF. CDR3 DNA: TGTGCCAGCAGGAATGGACAGGGGGCGTTTGGCGAGCAGTACTTC.

The chain is built from TRBV20-1 and TRBJ2-7; no clear D gene. CDR1 is DFQATT, CDR2 SNEGSKA, per germline (reference sequence). The V gene lost 0 bases and the J gene lost 5 bases, with 11 bases spanning the gap. The CDR3 covers 13 residues. Here the CDR3 reads CSARDAPADEQYF. The CDR3 DNA is TGCAGTGCTAGAGATGCCCCGGCAGACGAGCAGTACTTC.

V usage is TRBV5-1 and J usage is TRBJ2-7, with 14 positions matching TRBD2. Germline lookup yields CDR1 SGHRS and CDR2 YFSETQ. There are 15 residues in the CDR3. The J segment lost 5 bases and the V segment lost 4 bases, leaving 5 bases of the junction unmatched. CDR3 protein: CASSITGLAGDEQYF. In DNA form, the CDR3 reads TGCGCCAGCAGCATAACGGGACTAGCGGGAGACGAGCAGTACTTC.

The sample holds a few counts of this clonotype. The chain combines TRBV15 with TRBJ2-4; tentative D call: TRBD2 (6 bases). The V gene lost 0 bases and the J gene lost 0 bases, with 12 bases spanning the gap. The CDR3 extends over 17 amino acids. Germline CDR1 and CDR2: LNHNV and YYDKDF (reference sequence). The CDR3 DNA reads as TGTGCCACCAGCAGAGATTACGGGGGACTAGCCAAAAACATTCAGTACTTC. The encoded protein is CATSRDYGGLAKNIQYF.

J is TRBJ1-5 and V is TRBV20-1; D is undetermined. V was shortened by 7 bases and J by 0 bases, with 13 bases between the two germline ends. The CDR3 totals 14 residues. Looked up from germline, CDR1 is DFQATT and CDR2 is SNEGSKA (reference sequence). Here the CDR3 reads CSVSRGYSNQPQHF. The CDR3, as DNA: TGCAGTGTTAGTCGGGGTTATAGCAATCAGCCCCAGCATTTT.

The chain has TRBV4-2 and TRBJ2-7; 7 nucleotides agree with TRBD2. Germline assignment: CDR1 LGHNA and CDR2 YNFKEQ. This CDR3 has 16 residues. Trimming took 1 base from V and 6 from J; bases not matched to a gene: 12. The CDR3 sequence is CASSQGRRESPSEQYF. The CDR3 DNA reads TGTGCCAGCAGCCAAGGAAGGCGGGAGAGCCCCTCCGAGCAGTACTTC.

V and J are TRBV19 and TRBJ2-1, with 10 bases identical to TRBD2. Per the germline V gene, CDR1 is LNHDA and CDR2 is SQIVND (reference sequence). The V segment lost 7 bases and the J segment 6 bases; nucleotides outside the gene matches: 9. CDR3 length: 15 residues. CDR3 protein: CASKSLAGGGNEQFF. CDR3 sequence (DNA): TGTGCCAGTAAAAGCTTAGCGGGGGGTGGCAATGAGCAGTTCTTC.

The chain employs TRBV5-8 and TRBJ2-2; no definite D call. V was clipped by 3 bases and J by 6 bases, with 9 bases between them. CDR3 length equals 13 residues. The germline V gene has CDR1 SGHTS and CDR2 YDEGEE. CDR3 residues: CASSSGSSGELFF. CDR3 in DNA: TGTGCCAGCAGCTCCGGCTCTTCCGGGGAGCTGTTTTTT.

The chain has TRBV20-1 and TRBJ1-3; 7 nucleotides match TRBD1. The V segment lost 6 bases and the J segment 4 bases; nucleotides outside the gene matches: 6. The germline V gene encodes CDR1 DFQATT and CDR2 SNEGSKA (reference sequence). This CDR3 is built from 13 residues. CDR3 sequence reads: CSALTGVGNTIYF. CDR3 nucleotide sequence: TGCAGTGCCTTAACAGGGGTCGGAAACACCATATATTTT.

This clonotype was observed a few times. This CDR3 reads CASSYSELPQETQYF. CDR3 nucleotide sequence: TGTGCCAGCAGTTACTCGGAGCTCCCTCAAGAGACCCAGTACTTC. V is TRBV6-5 and J is TRBJ2-5, with unresolved D. CDR3 length: 15 residues. Per germline, CDR1 MNHEY and CDR2 SVGAGI. The ends were cut back, 0 bases at V and 2 bases at J, with 10 bases in the middle.

This chain uses TRBV28 with TRBJ2-3; 8 bases match TRBD2. The CDR3 runs 15 residues. The germline V gene has CDR1 MDHEN and CDR2 SYDVKM. V lost 3 bases, J lost 9 bases, and 11 bases stayed unmatched. This chain's CDR3 is CASSLPSTGLVTQYF. CDR3 nucleotides: TGTGCCAGCAGTTTGCCCTCCACGGGACTAGTAACGCAGTATTTT.

The V call is TRBV7-6, the J call TRBJ2-3, with 9 bases lining up with TRBD1. V was clipped by 6 bases and J by 3 bases; unmatched bases: 13. The CDR3 sequence is 17 residues long. Germline CDR1 and CDR2: SGHVS and FNYEAQ. For the CDR3, the DNA is TGTGCCAGCAGTCCCCGGACCGGGACAGGGAGGACAGATACGCAGTATTTT. Its translation is CASSPRTGTGRTDTQYF.

The chain is built from TRBV7-2 and TRBJ2-1, with D uncertain. Trimming left V 3 bases short and J 3 bases short, with 9 bases between. CDR1 is SGHTA and CDR2 is FQGNSA in the germline V gene. The CDR3 loop spans 14 amino acids. CDR3 region: CASSFSGVYNEQFF. CDR3 nucleotide sequence: TGTGCCAGCAGCTTTAGTGGCGTCTACAATGAGCAGTTCTTC.

The V and J genes are TRBV18 and TRBJ2-7, with D possibly TRBD2 on 7 matching bases. Germline CDR1 is KGHSH and CDR2 is LQKENI. The CDR3 has 14 residues. V lost 3 bases, J lost 2 bases, and 11 bases lay in between. The CDR3 DNA sequence: TGTGCCAGCTCACCCGGGGGGCGACCCTACGAGCAGTACTTC. Residues: CASSPGGRPYEQYF.

As DNA, the CDR3 is TGCGCCAGCAGCCAGGTGACTAGCGGGGCCGGGGAGCAGTACTTC. Its translation: CASSQVTSGAGEQYF. The chain couples TRBV4-1 to TRBJ2-7; 11 bases match TRBD2. Per the germline V gene, CDR1 is MGHRA and CDR2 is YSYEKL. The V and J ends lost 3 bases and 7 bases, in that order; junction bases with no gene match: 8. The CDR3 is 15 amino acids.

This clonotype came up a few times. The chain carries TRBV27 and TRBJ1-1, with 8 bases that match TRBD1. The J segment lost 4 bases and the V segment lost 9 bases, leaving 7 bases of the junction unmatched. Germline V CDR1 and CDR2: MNHEY, SMNVEV (reference sequence). The CDR3 has 13 amino acids. The CDR3 DNA follows: TGTGCCAGTGTGGACAGGGAGAGCACTGAAGCTTTCTTT. Residues: CASVDRESTEAFF.

The chain recombines TRBV20-1 with TRBJ2-1, with 7 bases identical to TRBD1. CDR1 is DFQATT and CDR2 is SNEGSKA in the germline V gene (reference sequence). The CDR3 is 13 residues long. The V gene end was trimmed by 5 bases and the J gene end by 1 base; junction bases not matched to a gene: 2. The CDR3 DNA reads TGCAGTGCTCCGGGACAGTCCTACAATGAGCAGTTCTTC. The encoded protein is CSAPGQSYNEQFF.

This clonotype was detected only a few times. This chain joins TRBV27 and TRBJ2-7; 11 positions agree with TRBD2. Per the germline V gene, CDR1 is MNHEY and CDR2 is SMNVEV (reference sequence). There are 17 residues in the CDR3. V was clipped by 4 bases and J by 2 bases; unmatched bases: 10. As DNA, the CDR3 is TGTGCCAGCAGTTCCCACGGGACTAGCGGCAATACCTACGAGCAGTACTTC. As protein: CASSSHGTSGNTYEQYF.

This clonotype was seen only a few times. The V gene is TRBV20-1, the J gene TRBJ2-7; tentative D call: TRBD2 (5 bases). V was pared by 3 bases and J by 3 bases, with 15 bases between. CDR1 is DFQATT and CDR2 is SNEGSKA in the germline V gene (reference sequence). This CDR3 region has 14 residues. The CDR3 coding sequence is TGCAGTGCTAGTAACTCGGCGGGCAACTACGAGCAGTACTTC. The encoded protein is CSASNSAGNYEQYF.

The V call is TRBV28, the J call TRBJ2-7; D not certain. V was cut by 2 bases and J by 2 bases, with 7 bases left in between. The CDR3 runs to 13 residues. Germline V lookup: CDR1 MDHEN, CDR2 SYDVKM. CDR3 residues: CASSLSMPYEQYF. In DNA, the CDR3 is TGTGCCAGCAGTTTAAGTATGCCCTACGAGCAGTACTTC.

This chain connects TRBV20-1 to TRBJ2-3, with 7 bases identical to TRBD1. The CDR3 runs to 11 residues. V lost 7 bases and J lost 6; bases outside the gene matches: 4. CDR1 DFQATT and CDR2 SNEGSKA come from the germline V gene (reference sequence). As DNA, the CDR3 is TGCAGTGTTAAGGACAGGGATACGCAGTATTTT. Translated: CSVKDRDTQYF.

The chain links TRBV5-1 to TRBJ2-5, with 7 bases that match TRBD2. The CDR3 covers 17 residues. The ends lost 0 bases at V and 2 bases at J; junction bases unmatched: 10. The germline V gene encodes CDR1 SGHRS and CDR2 YFSETQ. The CDR3 loop reads CASSLGTTGGEQETQYF. For the CDR3, the DNA is TGCGCCAGCAGCTTGGGAACCACGGGGGGAGAACAAGAGACCCAGTACTTC.

The chain links TRBV20-1 to TRBJ2-5, with D maybe TRBD1 (7 bases). This CDR3 region has 13 residues. The germline V gene has CDR1 DFQATT and CDR2 SNEGSKA (reference sequence). The V gene lost 6 bases and the J gene lost 5 bases, with 16 bases spanning the gap. In DNA form, the CDR3 reads TGCAGTGCGAGTCAGGGGGGAGGTGAGACCCAGTACTTC. Amino acids: CSASQGGGETQYF.

DNA for the CDR3: TGTGCCAGCAGACATATGTTGGGACTAGCGGGAACCGGGGAGCTGTTTTTT. It yields the protein CASRHMLGLAGTGELFF. The chain uses TRBV6-2 or TRBV6-3 and TRBJ2-2, with 13 bases matching TRBD2. CDR3 length: 17 amino acids. After removal of 6 bases from V and 5 bases from J, the junction contained 9 bases not matched to a gene. Per the germline V gene, CDR1 is MNHEY and CDR2 is SVGEGT.

DNA of the CDR3: TGTGCCAGCAGTCCAATGACAGGGTCCCCAGAGACCCAGTACTTC. Translation: CASSPMTGSPETQYF. The gene calls are TRBV27 and TRBJ2-5, with 7 nucleotides matching TRBD1. The J segment lost 4 bases and the V segment lost 5 bases, leaving 10 bases of the junction unmatched. The CDR3 is made up of 15 amino acids. The germline V gene has CDR1 MNHEY and CDR2 SMNVEV (reference sequence).